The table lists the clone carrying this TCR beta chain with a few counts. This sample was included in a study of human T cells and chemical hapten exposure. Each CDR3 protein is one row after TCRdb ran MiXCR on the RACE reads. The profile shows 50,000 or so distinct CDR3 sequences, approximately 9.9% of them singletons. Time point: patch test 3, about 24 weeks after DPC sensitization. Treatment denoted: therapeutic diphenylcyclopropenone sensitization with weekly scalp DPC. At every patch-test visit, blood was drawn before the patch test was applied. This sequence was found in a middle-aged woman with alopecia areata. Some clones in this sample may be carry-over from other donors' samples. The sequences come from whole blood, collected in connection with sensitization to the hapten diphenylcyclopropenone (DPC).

DNA for the CDR3: TGTGCCAGCAGCCCCTCGTGGGGGGGGAAGGACCAAGAGACCCAGTACTTC. This encodes CASSPSWGGKDQETQYF. The chain combines TRBV5-4 with TRBJ2-5; 7 bases align to TRBD2. This CDR3 region has 17 residues. Germline loops: CDR1 SGHNT, CDR2 YYREEE (reference sequence). V was clipped by 4 bases and J by 0 bases; unmatched bases: 12. Filled out from reference TRBV5-4 and TRBJ2-5, the complete variable domain reads ETGVTQSPTHLIKTRGQQVTLRCSSQSGHNTVSWYQQALGQGPQFIFQYYREEENGRGNFPPRFSGLQFPNYSSELNVNALELDDSALYLCASSPSWGGKDQETQYFGPGTRLLVL.